This record covers a single T cell receptor (beta chain). In this sample, this clonotype turned up many times. The specificity of this receptor is unknown. Base-call qualities are not available, and no considerably larger clone is one nucleotide away. These data belong to a study of blood T cells in healthy people across ages (dated by TCRdb to between 2015 and 2016). The study in broad terms: In model experiments, template switching captured roughly one uniquely barcoded TCR beta cDNA molecule for every two T cells. To track age-related changes in TCR beta repertoire diversity, the study relied on deep sequencing normalized with unique cDNA molecular identifiers. Four age groups were formed from the donors: young (average around 15 years), middle-aged (less than 40), aged (around 68) and long-lived (roughly 81). The study analyzed two additional independent replicas of 1 million unique cDNA reads from the same blood draw for two donors, one aged 18 to 30 and one aged 80 or older.

Beyond this particular receptor, the publication reports: Bulk unsorted PBMC profiling prevented conclusive comparison of naive and antigen-experienced compartments. The percentage of naive T cells measured by flow cytometry correlated strongly with observed TCR beta diversity. Donor CMV infection status was unknown, potentially confounding age-related changes in expanded clonotypes. The long-lived group showed more naive CD4+ T cells, fewer expanded clones and increased TCR diversity than the aged group, suggesting age selection. Observed TCR beta diversity per million T cells fell roughly linearly with age, and a significant reduction was already apparent by age roughly 40. Total diversity estimates from one million sequenced T cells were considered lower bounds and underestimates.

V sheds 5 bases and J sheds 8 bases, leaving 13 bases between their ends. From its cysteine to its phenylalanine, the CDR3 spans 14 amino acids. The kept DNA is CDR3 alone, 42 bases in frame from the first base. CDR1 and CDR2 are drawn from the germline V gene: KGHSH, LQKENI. The donors were roughly 38 Caucasian individuals from Russia, aged about 6 to 95 years, who were systemically healthy. Each donor gave around 9 milliliters of peripheral blood, collected into EDTA-treated Vacutainer tubes. Ficoll-Paque density-gradient centrifugation was used to isolate PBMCs, with at least 6 million obtained per sample. Trizol reagent was used to extract total RNA from PBMCs, with at least 6 micrograms per sample. For every donor, an aliquot of PBMCs went through flow cytometry to measure the percentages of naive CD45RAhigh/CD27high T cells. The library was obtained by 5' RACE. For sequencing, an Illumina HiSeq 2500 was employed. A second about 7 to 11 cycle PCR used a sample-barcoded 5' primer and a J-beta primer mix. A unique molecular identifier was introduced onto each TCR beta cDNA molecule by a template-switch 5' adaptor carrying 12 random nucleotides. At least 2.5 million CDR3-containing paired-end reads were obtained from each sample. All of the RNA was converted into first-strand cDNA using the Mint cDNA synthesis kit, with a TRBC-specific oligonucleotide serving as the primer. After uracil-DNA glycosylase treatment, a first 18-cycle PCR used universal primers M1SS and BC2_uni_R on all cDNA. Per the original workflow: For normalization, 1 million high-quality reads, each with a distinct molecular identifier, were randomly selected from each sample. Reads sharing molecular identifiers were discarded rather than binned into consensus sequences. MiTCR, set to a Q25 quality threshold and the strictest error-elimination algorithm, was used for CDR3 identification, clonotype clustering and error correction. A nonparametric unseen species model using Euler transformation provided a lower-bound estimate of total TCR beta diversity. TCRdb reworked the public reads: Q25 trimming with fastp, MiXCR clone assembly, productive beta chains retained. Rows are combined by CDR3 protein, so each entry shows the most common genes and DNA. It is TCRdb's table, rather than the study itself, that gives the V and J calls and clone size. This sample has about 930,000 distinct CDR3 sequences in its table, and about 27% of those were observed once. About 9.4% of the sample is held by the ten biggest clonotypes.

Another study also made use of these data, one on T cells of mothers and their children. The second paper states: The donors were nine systemically healthy Caucasian individuals, made up of three mothers and their six children. cDNA synthesis used all of the extracted RNA, with 1.5 ug of RNA in each 15 ul reaction. In the second PCR, the M1S primer introduced both the sample barcodes and 2-4 random nucleotides. Over 9 million TCR beta CDR3 reads came from each mother, compared with approximately 3 million reads from each child. TCR recombination output is similarly shaped by thymic selection in related and unrelated pairs, with a minor effect exerted by inherited differences. Related mother-child pairs always showed normalized repertoire overlap that was slightly higher than in unrelated mother-child pairs, though the difference was never significant. With a sensitivity of approximately 93 clones per million clonotypes, no persistent microchimeric T cell clones were detected. To look for features that set related mother-child pairs apart from unrelated individuals, the researchers ran deep NGS to compare the TCR beta repertoires of mothers and children. Mothers averaged around 43 +/- 4 years of age and children averaged roughly 11 +/- 4 years. After adapter ligation with NEBNext reagents, the libraries were sequenced on Illumina HiSeq 2000 with 100+100 nt paired-end reads. Mother and child libraries were prepared a month apart and sequenced in separate runs to prevent cross-contamination. Between roughly 500,000 and 2,300,000 distinct TCR beta clonotypes were identified per donor. Naive TCR beta clonotypes were estimated from low-frequency clonotypes matched to each donor's FACS-determined naive share, without sorting.

The receptor was isolated from a woman in her thirties or forties in good health. The source material was blood. The chain joins TRBV18 to TRBJ1-6; no D gene is confidently identified. The CDR3 sequence is CASSERTGDSPLHF. The DNA is as follows: TGTGCCAGCTCAGAGCGGACTGGGGATTCACCCCTCCACTTT.